Below are 15 T cell receptor beta chains sequenced from a single sample in a study of cytomegalovirus exposure and HLA in healthy donors (TCRdb year 2017). Library generation was performed with the immunoSEQ multiplex PCR assay. For the multiplex PCR, a mixture combining 60 forward primers for TCR Vbeta segments and 13 reverse primers for TCR Jbeta segments was used. Imported from immuneACCESS, the table was reduced by TCRdb to in-frame sequences with V and J called. These copies leave out some clones; in studies compared against another copy, an unresolved V gene accounts for under half, and the cause of the remainder is not known. The sample table lists about 31,000 clones, around 70% of them with a count of one. Over 9% of the sample belongs to the ten largest clones. Sequenced: PBMCs. Every receptor here comes from a man aged 40-49 years in good health and CMV-seropositive.

The gene calls are TRBV5-1 and TRBJ2-5; TRBD2 matches at 15 bases. The CDR3 loop spans 16 amino acids. The trim removed 8 bases at V and 4 bases at J, leaving 9 bases unmatched. Germline loops: CDR1 SGHRS, CDR2 YFSETQ. CDR3 sequence reads: CASGTSGGNVGETQYF. As DNA, the CDR3 is TGCGCCAGTGGGACTAGCGGGGGGAATGTCGGAGAGACCCAGTACTTC. Looking up the rest from reference TRBV5-1 and TRBJ2-5 gives the full variable domain: KAGVTQTPRYLIKTRGQQVTLSCSPISGHRSVSWYQQTPGQGLQFLFEYFSETQRNKGNFPGRFSGRQFSNSRSEMNVSTLELGDSALYLCASGTSGGNVGETQYFGPGTRLLVL.

The rearrangement joins TRBV6-5 to TRBJ2-2; D remains unclear. The CDR3 covers 15 residues. Between the trimmed V and J ends, which lost 0 bases and 6 bases, there was a span of 11 bases. The germline gives CDR1 MNHEY, CDR2 SVGAGI. In DNA form, the CDR3 reads TGTGCCAGCAGTTACTCGCGGATGGCGGCCGGGGAGCTGTTTTTT. It is translated as CASSYSRMAAGELFF.

The chain joins TRBV13 to TRBJ1-2; TRBD1 matches at 9 bases. V trimming: 4 bases; J trimming: 8 bases; junction bases outside the gene matches: 11. The CDR3 length is 15 residues. Per germline, CDR1 PRHDT and CDR2 FYEKMQ (reference sequence). In DNA form, the CDR3 reads TGTGCCAGCAGCTCCCCGGGACAGGGTGGCTACGGCTACACCTTC. It encodes CASSSPGQGGYGYTF.

This chain connects TRBV11-3 to TRBJ2-7; 7 nucleotides align to TRBD1. V was pared by 3 bases and J by 6 bases, with 5 bases of the junction left unmatched. CDR3 length equals 13 residues. Germline V lookup: CDR1 SGHNT, CDR2 YENEEA. CDR3 region: CASSLTGNTEQYF. CDR3 DNA sequence: TGTGCCAGCAGCTTGACAGGGAACACCGAGCAGTACTTC. The variable domain in full, with the rest retrieved from reference TRBV11-3 and TRBJ2-7, is EAGVVQSPRYKIIEKKQPVAFWCNPISGHNTLYWYLQNLGQGPELLIRYENEEAVDDSQLPKDRFSAERLKGVDSTLKIQPAELGDSAVYLCASSLTGNTEQYFGPGTRLTVT.

The chain uses TRBV5-4 and TRBJ1-1, with a weak D call TRBD1 (6 bases). The CDR3 length is 15 residues. CDR1 and CDR2 (germline): SGHNT, YYREEE (reference sequence). The ends were cut back, 0 bases at V and 3 bases at J, with 12 bases in the middle. The CDR3 DNA is TGTGCCAGCAGCTTGGTTTCCAGGGGTGACACTGAAGCTTTCTTT. It specifies CASSLVSRGDTEAFF.

The chain carries TRBV12-5 and TRBJ2-7; 10 bases match TRBD1. The CDR3 is 13 amino acids. Germline V gene lookup returns CDR1 LGHNT and CDR2 FRNRAP. V lost 8 bases, J lost 6 bases, and 7 bases stayed unmatched. The CDR3 sequence: CASTGQGHGEQYF. CDR3 coding DNA: TGTGCTAGTACGGGACAGGGGCACGGCGAGCAGTACTTC.

Comment on this clone: The junction and the germline gene differ at one end; a read error may be behind it. V gene TRBV23-1 combines with J gene TRBJ1-4; maybe TRBD1 (6 bases). TRBV23-1 is flagged as an ORF with uncertain function. CDR3 length: 15 residues. The CDR3 here is CASSQPSTGDDKLFF. DNA for the CDR3: TGCGCCAGCAGTCAGCCCTCGACAGGTGATGACAAACTGTTTTTT.

This clone came up a few times. V gene TRBV19 combines with J gene TRBJ1-3; 7 positions match TRBD1. Germline assignment: CDR1 LNHDA and CDR2 SQIVND (reference sequence). This CDR3 spans 16 amino acids. With V trimmed by 4 bases and J by 3 bases, 9 bases remained unmatched. CDR3 sequence reads: CASSTRGQVVGNTIYF. CDR3 DNA sequence: TGTGCCAGTAGTACCCGAGGACAGGTCGTTGGAAACACCATATATTTT.

The J gene is TRBJ2-7, the V gene TRBV5-1; D is ambiguous. V gave up 0 bases and J gave up 5 bases, with 12 bases separating them. Germline CDR1 reads SGHRS; CDR2 reads YFSETQ. The CDR3 is made up of 14 amino acids. The CDR3 nucleotides are TGCGCCAGCAGCTTGGCATCCCCGGTGGACGAGCAGTACTTC. Amino acid sequence: CASSLASPVDEQYF. Filled out from reference TRBV5-1 and TRBJ2-7, the complete variable domain reads KAGVTQTPRYLIKTRGQQVTLSCSPISGHRSVSWYQQTPGQGLQFLFEYFSETQRNKGNFPGRFSGRQFSNSRSEMNVSTLELGDSALYLCASSLASPVDEQYFGPGTRLTVT.

This chain joins TRBV5-1 and TRBJ1-2; the D gene is possibly TRBD1 (5 bases). Germline V gene data show CDR1 as SGHRS and CDR2 as YFSETQ. The CDR3 length is 14 residues. V lost 4 bases and J 6 bases, leaving 16 bases between the germline ends. CDR3 bases: TGCGCCAGCAGCCGGCAAGGGGAAGGGGATGGCTACACCTTC. Protein product: CASSRQGEGDGYTF. The whole variable domain, remainder taken from reference TRBV5-1 and TRBJ1-2, is KAGVTQTPRYLIKTRGQQVTLSCSPISGHRSVSWYQQTPGQGLQFLFEYFSETQRNKGNFPGRFSGRQFSNSRSEMNVSTLELGDSALYLCASSRQGEGDGYTFGSGTRLTVV.

The chain combines TRBV6-6 with TRBJ1-2; D possibly corresponds to TRBD1 (5 bases). The germline V and J ends were trimmed by 6 bases and 0 bases, with 8 bases remaining between them. The CDR3 is 13 amino acids. The germline CDR1 and CDR2 sequences are MNHNY and SVGAGI (reference sequence). The DNA of the CDR3 is TGTGCCAGCAGCGCGGGGCCTAACTATGGCTACACCTTC. Its translation: CASSAGPNYGYTF.

This clone turned up a few times. This sequence joins TRBV7-8 and TRBJ2-7; 12 bases fit TRBD1. CDR3 length equals 15 residues. V gave up 2 bases and J gave up 5 bases; unmatched junction bases: 4. The germline CDR1 and CDR2 sequences are SGHVS and FQNEAQ. CDR3 region: CASSLPGQGAHEQYF. DNA for the CDR3: TGTGCCAGCAGCTTACCGGGACAGGGGGCCCACGAGCAGTACTTC. Filled out from reference TRBV7-8 and TRBJ2-7, the complete variable domain reads GAGVSQSPRYKVAKRGQDVALRCDPISGHVSLFWYQQALGQGPEFLTYFQNEAQLDKSGLPSDRFFAERPEGSVSTLKIQRTQQEDSAVYLCASSLPGQGAHEQYFGPGTRLTVT.

This chain links TRBV30 with TRBJ2-4; D is unclear. V was cut by 8 bases and J by 1 base, with 6 bases left in between. This CDR3 contains 11 residues. Germline-derived CDR1 and CDR2 are GTSNPN and SVGIG (reference sequence). CDR3 loop: CAGVAKNIQYF. The CDR3 bases are TGTGCCGGAGTTGCCAAAAACATTCAGTACTTC. Full variable domain (outside the CDR3, taken from reference TRBV30 and TRBJ2-4): SQTIHQWPATLVQPVGSPLSLECTVEGTSNPNLYWYRQAAGRGLQLLFYSVGIGQISSEVPQNLSASRPQDRQFILSSKKLLLSDSGFYLCAGVAKNIQYFGAGTRLSVL.

CDR3 in DNA: TGTGCCAGCAGCTTCGGTCCCAATAGCAATCAGCCCCAGCATTTT. It translates to CASSFGPNSNQPQHF. V usage is TRBV9 and J usage is TRBJ1-5; D gene unclear. Per germline, CDR1 SGDLS and CDR2 YYNGEE. This CDR3 spans 15 amino acids. V lost 4 bases, J lost 0 bases, and 11 bases lay in between.

The V gene is TRBV9, the J gene TRBJ1-3; D ambiguous. Germline CDR1 reads SGDLS; CDR2 reads YYNGEE. CDR3 length equals 15 residues. Trimming cost V 2 bases and J 0 bases, with 9 bases left between them. CDR3 DNA sequence: TGTGCCAGCAGCGTTCAAGGCGGCTCTGGAAACACCATATATTTT. It is translated as CASSVQGGSGNTIYF.